This entry describes one TCR beta chain. This clone's antigen is unknown. No clone much larger than this one lies a single base away; base qualities are absent. The sample is drawn from a study of blood T cell repertoires in COVID-19 (TCRdb year 2020). With regard to the full study: Samples covering the acute and convalescent phases of COVID-19 were provided by collaborators in the United States, Italy and Spain. The material from the prospective study consisted of cDNA or gDNA derived from T cells, B-cell-depleted T cells, or PBMCs. Deeply sampled blood TCRbeta repertoires from subjects exposed to, actively infected with, or recovered from COVID-19 were included in the dataset. The repertoires were made available in a free public database intended to serve as a resource for research on the immune response to SARS-CoV-2. The samples were drawn from two sources: the first 160 participants of the ongoing ImmuneRACE study, and 950 to 1,500 subjects contributed by 6 global collaborators. A de-identified subject ID, COVID-19 status, age in years and sex were almost always included in the sample metadata. Where available, HLA class I and class II types were taken from metadata supplied by the sample provider and were not determined by assay-based typing.

The collaborating institutions used their own protocols to collect whole blood in K2EDTA tubes. For TCRbeta analysis, collaborators shipped samples in one of three forms: frozen whole blood, isolated PBMCs, or DNA extracted from either of those sample types. CDR1 and CDR2 were assigned from the germline V gene (reference sequence) as LNHNV and YYDKDF. V loses 5 bases of germline sequence and J loses 0 bases, and the interval between the two ends is 17 bases. The CDR3 numbers 17 residues from cysteine through phenylalanine. Solely the CDR3 DNA is kept, with 51 bases framed from the first base. What the work shows at the level of the full study, not this receptor alone: How much clinical and demographic metadata was included differed by source and by participant, and the metadata was provided uncurated.

The immunoSEQ Assay, a bias-controlled multiplex PCR, was used to amplify TCRbeta CDR3 regions from genomic DNA. The authors' pipeline ran thus. Nucleated cell counts per sample were estimated from amplification of reference gene primers within the assay. Sequence reads were collapsed and filtered to measure the absolute abundance of every unique TCRbeta CDR3 rearrangement. For each sample, productive Simpson clonality was calculated as the square root of Simpson's diversity index across productive rearrangements. The table comes from immuneACCESS by way of TCRdb, which keeps in-frame sequences with V and J called. Part of the clones is missing from these tables; in studies checked, under half for an unresolved V gene and the rest for unknown reasons. The DNA gave D and trimming, while V, J and clone size come from that table. This sample has some 89,000 clones in its table, and under 85% of those were observed once. The leading ten clones occupy around 10% of the sample.

The chain is made from TRBV15 and TRBJ1-3; TRBD1 could be the D gene, as 5 bases match. The source of this sequence is a man aged 65 to 79 with acute or convalescent COVID-19. What was sequenced was peripheral blood. At the DNA level, the sequence is TGTGCCACCAGCGCCCGAAGGGGCAGTTTCTCTGGAAACACCATATATTTT. Its protein product is CATSARRGSFSGNTIYF.